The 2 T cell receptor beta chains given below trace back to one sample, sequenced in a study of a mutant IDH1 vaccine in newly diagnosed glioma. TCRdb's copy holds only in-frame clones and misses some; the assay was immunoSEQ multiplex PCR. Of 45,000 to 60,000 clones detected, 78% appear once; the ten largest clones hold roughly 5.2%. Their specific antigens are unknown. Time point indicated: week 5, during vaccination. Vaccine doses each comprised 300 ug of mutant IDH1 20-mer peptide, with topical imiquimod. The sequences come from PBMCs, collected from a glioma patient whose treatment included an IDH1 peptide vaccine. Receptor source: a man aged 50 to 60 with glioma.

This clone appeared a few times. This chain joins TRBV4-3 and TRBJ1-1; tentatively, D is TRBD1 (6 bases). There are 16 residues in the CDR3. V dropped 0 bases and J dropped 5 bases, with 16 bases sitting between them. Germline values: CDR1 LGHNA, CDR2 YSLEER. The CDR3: CASSQDRGPRGTEAFF. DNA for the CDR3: TGCGCCAGCAGCCAAGATAGGGGACCAAGGGGGACTGAAGCTTTCTTT.

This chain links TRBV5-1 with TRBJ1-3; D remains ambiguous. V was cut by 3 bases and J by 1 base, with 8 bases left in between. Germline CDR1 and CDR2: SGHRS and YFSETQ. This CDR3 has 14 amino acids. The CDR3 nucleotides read TGCGCCAGCAGCTACAGCGGATCTGGAAACACCATATATTTT. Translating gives CASSYSGSGNTIYF.